A selection of T cell receptor beta chains follows, all from one sample in a study of early T cells in non-severe SARS-CoV-2 infection. MiXCR, applied by TCRdb to the 5' RACE reads, yields one record per CDR3 protein. The data hold under 140,000 distinct CDR3 sequences, with roughly 12% observed a single time. The sample consisted of whole blood, taken at baseline. These receptors all stem from an adult who was a healthcare worker with PCR-confirmed SARS-CoV-2 infection or an uninfected control (not recorded which). Each CDR3 is given without its conserved first and last residue. The D gene is left open where the match is weak.

d_call,j_call,v_call,cdr3_aa
TRBD1,TRBJ1-1,TRBV20-1,SARRDRANTEAF
NA,TRBJ2-7,TRBV2,ASSTLALGYYEQY
TRBD1,TRBJ1-2,TRBV7-8,ASSLGTVYGYT
TRBD1,TRBJ2-7,TRBV20-1,SASRGQGAYEQY
NA,TRBJ1-4,TRBV4-1,ASSQVRLRSEKLF
TRBD2,TRBJ2-6,TRBV4-1,ASGPRGSGPSGANVLT
TRBD2,TRBJ2-7,TRBV20-1,SARDSGGRTNEQY
TRBD2,TRBJ2-5,TRBV4-1,ASSHQLAGVQETQY
NA,TRBJ2-3,TRBV14,ASSPFTDTQY
NA,TRBJ2-5,TRBV29-1,SVAVGTSQETQY
TRBD2,TRBJ2-1,TRBV29-1,SVERATALAGRGLGYNEQF
NA,TRBJ2-5,TRBV4-1,ASSPLWIGTKETQY
NA,TRBJ2-3,TRBV11-2,ASNRLAYSTDTQY
NA,TRBJ1-1,TRBV18,ASSQSRSPGQALNTEAF
NA,TRBJ2-7,TRBV6-1,ASIADWRSYEQY
NA,TRBJ2-3,TRBV9,ASSVARLTDTQY
TRBD1,TRBJ2-2,TRBV7-9,ASSLDRTGNTGELF
NA,TRBJ2-7,TRBV28,ASSSPAPGHHSYEQY
TRBD1,TRBJ2-6,TRBV2,ASHRDRSLSGANVLT
TRBD1,TRBJ1-4,TRBV7-2,ASSVNDRANEKLF
TRBD2,TRBJ2-1,TRBV9,ASTLLAGGINEQF
TRBD2,TRBJ2-1,TRBV7-3,ASSLMAAGDRNEQF
NA,TRBJ2-7,TRBV12-3/TRBV12-4,ASSSNRDRGYEQY
TRBD2,TRBJ2-1,TRBV16,ASSQFLSVSGRGNEQF
NA,TRBJ2-7,TRBV9,ASSVGRGGYEQY
NA,TRBJ2-7,TRBV2,ASSEGDYEQY
NA,TRBJ2-6,TRBV2,ASGGLSSGANVLT
TRBD1,TRBJ2-3,TRBV5-1,ASRQGAEGDTQY
NA,TRBJ2-7,TRBV6-5,ASRLRGGSYEQY
NA,TRBJ2-3,TRBV30,AWRLPPKDTQY
TRBD1,TRBJ1-5,TRBV3-1,ASSQGRRTGRNQPQH
NA,TRBJ1-6,TRBV2,ASRSTSDSPLH
TRBD1,TRBJ2-3,TRBV5-1,ASSQGQSTDTQY
NA,TRBJ1-2,TRBV6-1,ASSQSVSYYGYT
NA,TRBJ2-3,TRBV7-6,ASSLGSVPSTDTQY
NA,TRBJ2-5,TRBV5-1,ASSLAVETQY
TRBD2,TRBJ2-1,TRBV5-1,ASSNGLAPNEQF
NA,TRBJ2-1,TRBV24-1,ATSDFVQGSEQF
TRBD1,TRBJ2-1,TRBV7-2,ASSSGTGGADEQF
NA,TRBJ1-3,TRBV6-1,ASSERSGDTGNTIY
NA,TRBJ2-4,TRBV20-1,SAQDSLKVQY
TRBD2,TRBJ2-3,TRBV6-5,ASSYGSGAPTQY
NA,TRBJ1-6,TRBV5-5,ASSPGGAPNSPLH
TRBD2,TRBJ2-3,TRBV5-4,ASSPSSTSGTDTQY
NA,TRBJ1-4,TRBV7-8,ASSRILPGHSNEKLF